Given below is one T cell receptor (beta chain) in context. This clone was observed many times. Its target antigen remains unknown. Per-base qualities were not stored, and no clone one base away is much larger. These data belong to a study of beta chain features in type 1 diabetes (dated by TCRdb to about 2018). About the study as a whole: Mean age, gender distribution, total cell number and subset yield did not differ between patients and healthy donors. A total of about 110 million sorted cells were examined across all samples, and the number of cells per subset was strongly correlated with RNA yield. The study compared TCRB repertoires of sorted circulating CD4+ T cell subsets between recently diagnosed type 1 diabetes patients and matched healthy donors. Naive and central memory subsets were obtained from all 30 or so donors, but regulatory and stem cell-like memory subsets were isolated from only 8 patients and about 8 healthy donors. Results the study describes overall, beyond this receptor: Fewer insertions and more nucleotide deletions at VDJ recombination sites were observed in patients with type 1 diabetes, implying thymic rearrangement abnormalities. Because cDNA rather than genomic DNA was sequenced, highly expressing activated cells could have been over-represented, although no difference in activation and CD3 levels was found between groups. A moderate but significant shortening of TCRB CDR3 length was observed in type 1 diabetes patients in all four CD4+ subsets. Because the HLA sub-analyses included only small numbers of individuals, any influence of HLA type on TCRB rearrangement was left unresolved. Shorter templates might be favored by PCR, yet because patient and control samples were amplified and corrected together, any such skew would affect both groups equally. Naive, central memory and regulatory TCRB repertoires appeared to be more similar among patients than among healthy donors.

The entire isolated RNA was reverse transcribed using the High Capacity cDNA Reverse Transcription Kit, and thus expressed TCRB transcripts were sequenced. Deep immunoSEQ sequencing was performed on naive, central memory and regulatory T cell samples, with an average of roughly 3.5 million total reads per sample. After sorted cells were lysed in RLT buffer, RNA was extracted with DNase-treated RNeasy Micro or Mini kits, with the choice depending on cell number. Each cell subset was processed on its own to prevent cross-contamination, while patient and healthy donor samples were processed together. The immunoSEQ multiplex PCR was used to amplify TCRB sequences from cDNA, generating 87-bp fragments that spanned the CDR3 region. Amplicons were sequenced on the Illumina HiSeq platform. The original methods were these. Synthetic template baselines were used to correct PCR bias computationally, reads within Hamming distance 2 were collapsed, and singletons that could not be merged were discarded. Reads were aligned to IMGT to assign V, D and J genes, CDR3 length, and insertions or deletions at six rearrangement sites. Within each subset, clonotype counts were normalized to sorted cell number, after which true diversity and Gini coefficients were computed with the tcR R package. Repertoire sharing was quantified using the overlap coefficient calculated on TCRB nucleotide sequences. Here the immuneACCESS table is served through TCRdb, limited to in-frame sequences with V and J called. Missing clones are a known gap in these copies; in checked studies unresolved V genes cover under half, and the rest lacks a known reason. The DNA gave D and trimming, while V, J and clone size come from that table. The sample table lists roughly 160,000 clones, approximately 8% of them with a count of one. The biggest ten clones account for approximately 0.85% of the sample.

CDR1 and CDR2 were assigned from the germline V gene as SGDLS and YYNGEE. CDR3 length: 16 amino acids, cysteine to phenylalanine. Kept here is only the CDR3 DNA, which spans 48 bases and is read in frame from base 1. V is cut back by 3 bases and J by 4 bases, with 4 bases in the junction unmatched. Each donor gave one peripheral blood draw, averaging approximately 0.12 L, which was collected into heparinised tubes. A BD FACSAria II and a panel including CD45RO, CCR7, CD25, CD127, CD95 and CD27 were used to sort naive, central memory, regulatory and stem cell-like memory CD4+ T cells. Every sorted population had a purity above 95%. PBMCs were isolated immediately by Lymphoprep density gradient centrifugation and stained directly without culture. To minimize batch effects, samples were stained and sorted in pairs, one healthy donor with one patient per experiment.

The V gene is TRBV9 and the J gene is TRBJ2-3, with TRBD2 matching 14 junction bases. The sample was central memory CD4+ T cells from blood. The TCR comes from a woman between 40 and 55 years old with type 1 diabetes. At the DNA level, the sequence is TGTGCCAGCAGCGGACTAGCGGGAGGGCCTGCAGATACGCAGTATTTT. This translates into CASSGLAGGPADTQYF.